Below are 13 T cell receptor beta chains sequenced from a single sample in a study of blood T cell repertoires in COVID-19. This table comes from immunoSEQ multiplex PCR, and its TCRdb copy is limited to in-frame clones, with some not included. The sample lists about 330,000 clones, 80% to 90% seen once, with 5% in the top ten. Sequenced input: PBMCs or T cells enriched from blood (not recorded which). The receptors originated from a man between 25 and 39 years old who had recovered from COVID-19.

This chain links TRBV6-5 with TRBJ2-7, with a possible D match to TRBD1 (5 bases). With 0 bases removed from V and 4 bases from J, the gap between germline ends came to 10 bases. The CDR3 runs 14 residues. The germline CDR1 and CDR2 sequences are MNHEY and SVGAGI. CDR3 bases: TGTGCCAGCAGTTACTCTGGGGCCGTATACGAGCAGTACTTC. Translated: CASSYSGAVYEQYF.

This rearrangement joins TRBV10-3 to TRBJ2-2, with TRBD1 matching 11 bases. This CDR3 has 13 residues. The trim removed 10 bases at V and 5 bases at J, leaving 3 bases unmatched. Per germline, CDR1 ENHRY and CDR2 SYGVKD. The CDR3 coding sequence is TGTGCCACCGGGACAGGGGGAACCGGGGAGCTGTTTTTT. This translates into CATGTGGTGELFF.

The chain employs TRBV5-1 and TRBJ2-1; D ambiguous. The V and J ends lost 0 bases and 0 bases respectively, with 10 bases between them. Germline assignment: CDR1 SGHRS and CDR2 YFSETQ. The CDR3 loop spans 16 amino acids. The CDR3 DNA is TGCGCCAGCAGCTTGGCCGAGGCCAGCTCCTACAATGAGCAGTTCTTC. It specifies CASSLAEASSYNEQFF.

J is TRBJ1-1 and V is TRBV28, with D unresolved. The germline V gene encodes CDR1 MDHEN and CDR2 SYDVKM. This CDR3 has 16 amino acids. V dropped 6 bases and J dropped 1 base, with 18 bases sitting between them. The CDR3 loop reads CASSRGLFGQNTEAFF. Written as DNA, the CDR3 is TGTGCCAGCAGCCGGGGTTTGTTCGGCCAGAACACTGAAGCTTTCTTT.

The chain employs TRBV2 and TRBJ1-2; no clear D. Trimming stripped 4 bases from V and 5 bases from J, with 11 bases between. The germline gives CDR1 SNHLY, CDR2 FYNNEI. The CDR3 covers 13 residues. CDR3 loop: CASSGSRMYGYTF. As DNA, the CDR3 is TGTGCCAGCAGTGGTTCCAGGATGTATGGCTACACCTTC.

The V call is TRBV5-1, the J call TRBJ2-5, with D possibly being TRBD1 (6 bases). The length of the CDR3 is 15 residues. With 4 bases removed from V and 1 base from J, the gap between germline ends came to 14 bases. CDR1 and CDR2 (germline): SGHRS, YFSETQ. The CDR3 loop reads CASSPTRTAQETQYF. CDR3 nucleotide sequence: TGCGCCAGCAGCCCAACTCGGACAGCCCAAGAGACCCAGTACTTC. The full variable domain, rest sourced from reference TRBV5-1 and TRBJ2-5, is KAGVTQTPRYLIKTRGQQVTLSCSPISGHRSVSWYQQTPGQGLQFLFEYFSETQRNKGNFPGRFSGRQFSNSRSEMNVSTLELGDSALYLCASSPTRTAQETQYFGPGTRLLVL.

The chain employs TRBV19 and TRBJ2-4; TRBD1 matches 10 bases. The CDR3 contains 15 residues. CDR1 LNHDA and CDR2 SQIVND come from the germline V gene (reference sequence). Losses at the gene ends were 4 bases for V and 4 bases for J; bases not matched to a gene: 4. CDR3 amino acids: CASSNWGQGKNIQYF. The CDR3 DNA follows: TGTGCCAGTAGTAATTGGGGACAGGGGAAAAACATTCAGTACTTC.

The J gene is TRBJ2-7, the V gene TRBV9, with 7 bases lining up with TRBD1. The germline V gene encodes CDR1 SGDLS and CDR2 YYNGEE. The CDR3 is made up of 14 amino acids. J was trimmed by 0 bases and V by 6 bases; bases with no gene match: 6. In nucleotides, the CDR3 is TGTGCCAGCAATAGGGGGCCGAGCTCCTACGAGCAGTACTTC. It encodes CASNRGPSSYEQYF.

This clone has only one observation. The chain recombines TRBV5-5 with TRBJ2-7; D perhaps matches TRBD2 (7 bases). V was pared by 5 bases and J by 7 bases, with 22 bases between. CDR1 is SGHKS and CDR2 is YYEKEE in the germline V gene (reference sequence). The CDR3 contains 15 residues. CDR3 coding DNA: TGTGCCAGCAGTTTGAGCGGGACACCCCTTGGAGAGCAGTACTTC. Protein product: CASSLSGTPLGEQYF.

The genes are TRBV6-4 and TRBJ2-2, with TRBD2 matching 9 bases. Germline values: CDR1 MRHNA, CDR2 SNTAGT. The CDR3 has 15 residues. The V segment lost 0 bases and the J segment 4 bases; nucleotides outside the gene matches: 0. The chain's CDR3 is CASSDSSGGTGELFF. The DNA for the CDR3 is TGTGCCAGCAGTGACTCTAGCGGGGGCACCGGGGAGCTGTTTTTT.

The chain carries TRBV6-1 and TRBJ2-5; D remains unclear. This CDR3 region has 15 residues. V gave up 0 bases and J gave up 0 bases, with 8 bases separating them. Germline CDR1 MNHNS, CDR2 SASEGT. CDR3 residues: CASSEAPRYQETQYF. CDR3 in DNA: TGTGCCAGCAGTGAAGCTCCGCGATACCAAGAGACCCAGTACTTC.

V gene TRBV5-1 combines with J gene TRBJ1-2; 10 nucleotides match TRBD1. There are 16 residues in the CDR3. From germline, CDR1 is SGHRS and CDR2 YFSETQ. The V gene end was trimmed by 5 bases and the J gene end by 4 bases; junction bases not matched to a gene: 11. CDR3 nucleotide sequence: TGCGCCAGCAGGGACACCCGACAGGGGGCGTTCTATGGCTACACCTTC. Amino acid sequence: CASRDTRQGAFYGYTF.

The CDR3 nucleotides are TGTGCCAGTAGTATAGACGACAGCTATTCACCCCTCCACTTT. The encoded protein is CASSIDDSYSPLHF. This sequence joins TRBV19 and TRBJ1-6; the D gene is possibly TRBD1 (5 bases). This CDR3 is built from 14 residues. Germline V gene sequence: CDR1 LNHDA, CDR2 SQIVND (reference sequence). Between the trimmed V and J ends, which lost 0 bases and 8 bases, there was a span of 8 bases.